These T cell receptor beta chains were read from a single sample in a study of shared clonotypes between healthy human individuals. Libraries were prepared by immunoSEQ multiplex PCR; TCRdb keeps only in-frame clonotypes and omits some of them. The sample has about 2 million clones, approximately 94% seen once. Specimen: naive CD8+ T cells sorted from blood. The receptors were gathered from a man aged 18 to 29 in good health. CDR3s include the opening cysteine and the closing phenylalanine or tryptophan. D genes are given only for firm matches. Part of the rows lack a size; the others show once, few, many or a class for expanded clones.

d_gene: TRBD2
j_gene: TRBJ2-3
v_gene: TRBV7-3
abundance: NA
CDR3aa: CASSLFGSGGADTQYF
CDR3nt: TGTGCCAGCAGCTTATTTGGTAGCGGGGGTGCAGATACGCAGTATTTT

d_gene: NA
j_gene: TRBJ2-5
v_gene: TRBV6-1
abundance: NA
CDR3aa: CASRGPGEETQYF
CDR3nt: TGTGCCAGCAGAGGGCCAGGGGAAGAGACCCAGTACTTC

d_gene: NA
j_gene: TRBJ1-1
v_gene: TRBV5-1
abundance: NA
CDR3aa: CASSGGAEEWNTEAFF
CDR3nt: TGCGCCAGCAGCGGGGGAGCCGAGGAATGGAACACTGAAGCTTTCTTT

d_gene: NA
j_gene: TRBJ1-6
v_gene: TRBV6-1
abundance: once
CDR3aa: CASSEEAVQGGNSPLHF
CDR3nt: TGTGCCAGCAGTGAGGAAGCTGTCCAGGGAGGAAATTCACCCCTCCACTTT

d_gene: TRBD2
j_gene: TRBJ2-2
v_gene: TRBV10-1
abundance: NA
CDR3aa: CASSESGWQRGKNTGELFF
CDR3nt: TGCGCCAGCAGTGAGTCGGGATGGCAGCGGGGCAAGAACACCGGGGAGCTGTTTTTT

d_gene: NA
j_gene: TRBJ1-4
v_gene: TRBV29-1
abundance: NA
CDR3aa: CSVETENFDELFF
CDR3nt: TGCAGCGTTGAAACGGAAAATTTCGACGAACTGTTTTTT

d_gene: TRBD1
j_gene: TRBJ2-7
v_gene: TRBV7-9
abundance: NA
CDR3aa: CASSRDRGSSYEQYF
CDR3nt: TGTGCCAGCAGTCGAGACAGGGGGAGCTCCTACGAGCAGTACTTC

d_gene: NA
j_gene: TRBJ2-7
v_gene: TRBV28
abundance: NA
CDR3aa: CASRPRQGYEQYF
CDR3nt: TGTGCCAGCAGACCCCGCCAGGGCTACGAGCAGTACTTC

d_gene: TRBD2
j_gene: TRBJ2-1
v_gene: TRBV18
abundance: once
CDR3aa: CASSPWTSGPNEQFF
CDR3nt: TGTGCCAGCTCACCCTGGACTAGCGGGCCCAATGAGCAGTTCTTC

d_gene: TRBD2
j_gene: TRBJ2-3
v_gene: TRBV7-9
abundance: NA
CDR3aa: CASSLLAGEGPDTQYF
CDR3nt: TGTGCCAGCAGCTTATTGGCGGGAGAGGGGCCAGATACGCAGTATTTT

d_gene: TRBD1
j_gene: TRBJ2-5
v_gene: TRBV13
abundance: NA
CDR3aa: CASSLTGEGETQYF
CDR3nt: TGTGCCAGCAGCCTGACAGGGGAAGGAGAGACCCAGTACTTC

d_gene: NA
j_gene: TRBJ2-2
v_gene: TRBV27
abundance: NA
CDR3aa: CASKAGALNTGELFF
CDR3nt: TGTGCCAGCAAGGCGGGGGCTTTGAACACCGGGGAGCTGTTTTTT

d_gene: TRBD1
j_gene: TRBJ2-7
v_gene: TRBV7-9
abundance: NA
CDR3aa: CASSHVQGSAPEQYF
CDR3nt: TGTGCCAGCAGCCATGTACAGGGGTCTGCTCCCGAGCAGTACTTC

d_gene: TRBD2
j_gene: TRBJ2-2
v_gene: TRBV5-6
abundance: NA
CDR3aa: CASSLGLAEYTGELFF
CDR3nt: TGTGCCAGCAGCTTAGGACTAGCGGAGTACACCGGGGAGCTGTTTTTT

d_gene: NA
j_gene: TRBJ1-5
v_gene: TRBV6-5
abundance: few
CDR3aa: CASSYSQGLEPQHF
CDR3nt: TGTGCCAGCAGTTACTCACAGGGCCTCGAGCCCCAGCATTTT

d_gene: TRBD1
j_gene: TRBJ2-7
v_gene: TRBV5-6
abundance: once
CDR3aa: CASSFNTGGLDEQYF
CDR3nt: TGTGCCAGCAGCTTTAATACAGGGGGTCTGGACGAGCAGTACTTC

d_gene: NA
j_gene: TRBJ2-3
v_gene: TRBV7-3
abundance: once
CDR3aa: CASSFSGSTDTQYF
CDR3nt: TGTGCCAGCAGCTTCTCTGGCAGCACAGATACGCAGTATTTT

d_gene: NA
j_gene: TRBJ2-7
v_gene: TRBV28
abundance: NA
CDR3aa: CASSFFGTGLEQYF
CDR3nt: TGTGCCAGCAGTTTTTTTGGGACCGGCCTCGAGCAGTACTTC

d_gene: NA
j_gene: TRBJ1-1
v_gene: TRBV27
abundance: NA
CDR3aa: CASKTSGASHGTEAFF
CDR3nt: TGTGCCAGCAAGACTTCAGGGGCCTCCCACGGGACTGAAGCTTTCTTT

d_gene: TRBD1
j_gene: TRBJ2-7
v_gene: TRBV29-1
abundance: NA
CDR3aa: CSVVAQGLAYEQYF
CDR3nt: TGCAGCGTTGTTGCACAGGGGTTAGCCTACGAGCAGTACTTC

d_gene: TRBD2
j_gene: TRBJ2-7
v_gene: TRBV7-9
abundance: NA
CDR3aa: CASSLSPRGGSYEQYF
CDR3nt: TGTGCCAGCAGCTTATCCCCCCGGGGGGGCTCCTACGAGCAGTACTTC

d_gene: NA
j_gene: TRBJ1-1
v_gene: TRBV5-1
abundance: NA
CDR3aa: CASSPQFGETEAFF
CDR3nt: TGCGCCAGCAGCCCCCAATTCGGGGAAACTGAAGCTTTCTTT

d_gene: TRBD1
j_gene: TRBJ1-3
v_gene: TRBV27
abundance: NA
CDR3aa: CASSLDRGAGNTIYF
CDR3nt: TGTGCCAGCAGCCTGGACAGGGGGGCAGGAAACACCATATATTTT

d_gene: TRBD2
j_gene: TRBJ2-7
v_gene: TRBV9
abundance: NA
CDR3aa: CASSSGTGGSEQYF
CDR3nt: TGTGCCAGCAGCTCAGGGACGGGAGGGTCCGAGCAGTACTTC

d_gene: TRBD2
j_gene: TRBJ2-3
v_gene: TRBV10-1
abundance: NA
CDR3aa: CASSELAGGDTQYF
CDR3nt: TGCGCCAGCAGTGAGTTAGCGGGAGGAGATACGCAGTATTTT

d_gene: TRBD1
j_gene: TRBJ1-1
v_gene: TRBV5-8
abundance: NA
CDR3aa: CASSQTGWAEAFF
CDR3nt: TGTGCCAGCAGCCAGACAGGGTGGGCTGAAGCTTTCTTT

d_gene: NA
j_gene: TRBJ1-5
v_gene: TRBV5-8
abundance: NA
CDR3aa: CASSLWPGESNQPQHF
CDR3nt: TGTGCCAGCAGCTTGTGGCCCGGGGAGAGCAATCAGCCCCAGCATTTT

d_gene: TRBD1
j_gene: TRBJ1-2
v_gene: TRBV4-3
abundance: NA
CDR3aa: CASSQETGGGYTF
CDR3nt: TGCGCCAGCAGCCAAGAGACAGGGGGTGGCTACACCTTC

d_gene: NA
j_gene: TRBJ1-3
v_gene: TRBV4-1
abundance: NA
CDR3aa: CAVRGLILGGGNTIYF
CDR3nt: TGCGCCGTCAGAGGCCTGATACTAGGTGGAGGAAACACCATATATTTT

d_gene: NA
j_gene: TRBJ2-7
v_gene: TRBV19
abundance: NA
CDR3aa: CASSIGSSYEQYF
CDR3nt: TGTGCCAGTAGTATAGGTTCCTCCTACGAGCAGTACTTC

d_gene: NA
j_gene: TRBJ2-7
v_gene: TRBV5-1
abundance: NA
CDR3aa: CASSRASDYEQYF
CDR3nt: TGCGCCAGCAGTCGAGCCAGCGACTACGAGCAGTACTTC

d_gene: NA
j_gene: TRBJ1-4
v_gene: TRBV5-6
abundance: NA
CDR3aa: CASSLGNGEKLFF
CDR3nt: TGTGCCAGCAGCTTGGGCAACGGAGAAAAACTGTTTTTT

d_gene: NA
j_gene: TRBJ2-7
v_gene: TRBV4-3
abundance: NA
CDR3aa: CASSQDRTRTYEQYF
CDR3nt: TGCGCCAGCAGCCAAGATAGAACCCGAACCTACGAGCAGTACTTC

d_gene: NA
j_gene: TRBJ1-2
v_gene: TRBV29-1
abundance: NA
CDR3aa: CSVDSGRVDGYTF
CDR3nt: TGCAGCGTTGATAGTGGCAGGGTGGATGGCTACACCTTC

d_gene: NA
j_gene: TRBJ2-7
v_gene: TRBV7-8
abundance: NA
CDR3aa: CASSLGALALEQYF
CDR3nt: TGTGCCAGCAGCTTAGGGGCATTAGCCCTCGAGCAGTACTTC

d_gene: NA
j_gene: TRBJ2-1
v_gene: TRBV11-2
abundance: NA
CDR3aa: CASSPTPIVALQFF
CDR3nt: TGTGCCAGCAGCCCTACCCCGATTGTGGCCTTGCAGTTCTTC

d_gene: NA
j_gene: TRBJ1-2
v_gene: TRBV11-2
abundance: NA
CDR3aa: CASSPTPIGNLGYTF
CDR3nt: TGTGCCAGCAGCCCCACCCCGATCGGGAACCTAGGCTACACCTTC

d_gene: NA
j_gene: TRBJ1-1
v_gene: TRBV9
abundance: NA
CDR3aa: CASSASGAANTEAFF
CDR3nt: TGTGCCAGCAGCGCATCGGGGGCAGCGAACACTGAAGCTTTCTTT

d_gene: NA
j_gene: TRBJ1-1
v_gene: TRBV4-1
abundance: NA
CDR3aa: CASNSHREGYTEAFF
CDR3nt: TGCGCCAGCAATAGCCACAGGGAGGGTTACACTGAAGCTTTCTTT

d_gene: TRBD1
j_gene: TRBJ1-1
v_gene: TRBV29-1
abundance: NA
CDR3aa: CSARGTRGFSLNTEAFF
CDR3nt: TGCAGCGCCCGTGGGACCAGGGGGTTCTCTCTTAACACTGAAGCTTTCTTT

d_gene: NA
j_gene: TRBJ2-7
v_gene: TRBV13
abundance: NA
CDR3aa: CASSLGGGSYEQYF
CDR3nt: TGTGCCAGCAGCTTAGGAGGGGGTTCCTACGAGCAGTACTTC

d_gene: NA
j_gene: TRBJ2-7
v_gene: TRBV30
abundance: NA
CDR3aa: CAWSQGGFDEQYF
CDR3nt: TGTGCCTGGAGCCAGGGCGGGTTCGACGAGCAGTACTTC

d_gene: TRBD2
j_gene: TRBJ2-7
v_gene: TRBV4-1
abundance: NA
CDR3aa: CASSPGREIYEQYF
CDR3nt: TGCGCCAGCAGCCCTGGGCGGGAGATCTACGAGCAGTACTTC

d_gene: NA
j_gene: TRBJ1-6
v_gene: TRBV4-3
abundance: NA
CDR3aa: CASSQGGYNSPLHF
CDR3nt: TGCGCCAGCAGCCAAGGAGGGTATAATTCACCCCTCCACTTT

d_gene: TRBD1
j_gene: TRBJ2-1
v_gene: TRBV7-8
abundance: NA
CDR3aa: CASSDRGLYNEQFF
CDR3nt: TGTGCCAGCAGCGACAGGGGGCTCTACAATGAGCAGTTCTTC

d_gene: NA
j_gene: TRBJ2-7
v_gene: TRBV9
abundance: NA
CDR3aa: CASSAHRASIDEQYF
CDR3nt: TGTGCCAGCAGCGCCCACCGGGCCTCAATCGACGAGCAGTACTTC

d_gene: NA
j_gene: TRBJ2-2
v_gene: TRBV4-1
abundance: once
CDR3aa: CASSRDPGGPGELFF
CDR3nt: TGCGCCAGCAGCCGCGATCCAGGGGGGCCCGGGGAGCTGTTTTTT

d_gene: TRBD1
j_gene: TRBJ2-3
v_gene: TRBV7-9
abundance: NA
CDR3aa: CASSLGQGVSDTQYF
CDR3nt: TGTGCCAGCAGCTTAGGACAGGGCGTGTCAGATACGCAGTATTTT

d_gene: NA
j_gene: TRBJ2-7
v_gene: TRBV6-5
abundance: NA
CDR3aa: CASRSITAPYEQYF
CDR3nt: TGTGCCAGCAGATCGATCACGGCCCCCTACGAGCAGTACTTC

d_gene: NA
j_gene: TRBJ2-7
v_gene: TRBV6-5
abundance: NA
CDR3aa: CASARNSRDEQYF
CDR3nt: TGTGCCAGCGCCAGGAACAGCAGGGACGAGCAGTACTTC

d_gene: TRBD1
j_gene: TRBJ2-7
v_gene: TRBV7-9
abundance: NA
CDR3aa: CASSLVEGAYGYEQYF
CDR3nt: TGTGCCAGCAGCTTAGTAGAGGGGGCGTACGGGTACGAGCAGTACTTC

d_gene: NA
j_gene: TRBJ2-7
v_gene: TRBV27
abundance: NA
CDR3aa: CASSLEGYHEQYF
CDR3nt: TGTGCCAGCAGTTTAGAGGGTTACCACGAGCAGTACTTC